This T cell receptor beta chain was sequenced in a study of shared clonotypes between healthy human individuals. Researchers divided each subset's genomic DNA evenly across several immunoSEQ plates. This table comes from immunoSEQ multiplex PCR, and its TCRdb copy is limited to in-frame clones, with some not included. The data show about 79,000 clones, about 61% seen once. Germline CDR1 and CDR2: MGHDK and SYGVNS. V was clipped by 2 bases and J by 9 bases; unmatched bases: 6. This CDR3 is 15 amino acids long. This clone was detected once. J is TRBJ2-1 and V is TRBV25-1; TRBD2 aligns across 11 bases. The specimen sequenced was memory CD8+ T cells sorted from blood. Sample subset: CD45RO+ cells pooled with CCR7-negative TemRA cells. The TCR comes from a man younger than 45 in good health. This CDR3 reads CASSETSGSSAEQFF. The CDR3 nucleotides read TGTGCCAGCAGTGAAACTAGCGGGAGTTCGGCTGAGCAGTTCTTC.